One sample yielded the 26 T cell receptor beta chains listed below, sequenced in a study of blood T cell repertoires in COVID-19. Method: immunoSEQ multiplex PCR; TCRdb's copy keeps in-frame clones and lacks some. Counted here are about 230,000 clones, over 85% occurring once; the ten biggest clones make up roughly 4%. Specimen: PBMCs or T cells enriched from blood (not recorded which). The receptors were sampled from a woman aged 25 to 45 with acute COVID-19.

This clone was found a few times. The chain carries TRBV4-3 and TRBJ2-2; 8 nucleotides align to TRBD1. The germline gives CDR1 LGHNA, CDR2 YSLEER. V was clipped by 10 bases and J by 4 bases; unmatched bases: 8. The CDR3 is 14 residues long. Written as DNA, the CDR3 is TGCGCCACCAGACAGGGGCAGGCCACCGGGGAGCTGTTTTTT. Translation: CATRQGQATGELFF.

A word on this clone: Other DNA sequences in this specimen translate into the identical CDR3. The chain links TRBV3-1 (or the pseudogene TRBV3-2) to TRBJ1-5; a possible D gene is TRBD1 (5 bases). Germline V CDR1 and CDR2: LGHDT, YNNKEL (reference sequence). The CDR3 is made up of 15 amino acids. V shed 0 bases and J shed 1 base, with 7 bases lying between them. This CDR3 reads CASSQDRGSNQPQHF. The CDR3 DNA sequence: TGTGCCAGCAGCCAAGACCGGGGGAGCAATCAGCCCCAGCATTTT.

This chain links TRBV18 with TRBJ2-2; possibly TRBD1 for D (5 bases). CDR1 KGHSH and CDR2 LQKENI come from the germline V gene. V dropped 5 bases and J dropped 1 base, with 8 bases sitting between them. The CDR3 has 14 residues. CDR3 sequence (DNA): TGTGCCAGCTCAGCCGGACAGAACACCGGGGAGCTGTTTTTT. Protein sequence: CASSAGQNTGELFF.

The chain carries TRBV7-9 and TRBJ2-3; 10 bases match TRBD1. CDR1 and CDR2 from the germline V gene are SEHNR and FQNEAQ (reference sequence). CDR3 length: 17 residues. With V trimmed by 3 bases and J by 1 base, 7 bases remained unmatched. Here the CDR3 reads CASSFGDRGGGTDTQYF. CDR3 nucleotide sequence: TGTGCCAGCAGCTTTGGGGACAGGGGTGGGGGCACAGATACGCAGTATTTT.

The chain joins TRBV27 to TRBJ1-1; TRBD1 matches at 9 bases. Trimming took 5 bases from V and 0 from J; bases not matched to a gene: 7. The CDR3 loop spans 16 amino acids. Germline assignment: CDR1 MNHEY and CDR2 SMNVEV (reference sequence). This CDR3 reads CASSNLQGAMNTEAFF. In DNA, the CDR3 is TGTGCCAGCAGTAATTTACAGGGGGCTATGAACACTGAAGCTTTCTTT.

CDR3 in DNA: TGCGCCAGCAGCCCCGGTCGGGGGAATACGCAGTATTTT. It specifies CASSPGRGNTQYF. The chain couples TRBV4-1 to TRBJ2-3, with D perhaps TRBD2 (6 bases). The CDR3 is 13 residues long. Germline loops: CDR1 MGHRA, CDR2 YSYEKL. V was shortened by 4 bases and J by 7 bases, with 12 bases between the two germline ends.

V is TRBV5-1 and J is TRBJ2-3, with TRBD1 matching over 8 bases. This CDR3 has 14 amino acids. The germline CDR1 and CDR2 sequences are SGHRS and YFSETQ. V was pared by 4 bases and J by 3 bases, with 4 bases of the junction left unmatched. CDR3 sequence (DNA): TGCGCCAGCAGCATGGACAGGGAGACAGATACGCAGTATTTT. Protein product: CASSMDRETDTQYF.

The V and J genes are TRBV7-9 and TRBJ1-1, with D unclear. Germline CDR1 is SEHNR and CDR2 is FQNEAQ (reference sequence). This CDR3 has 14 amino acids. Trimming removed 4 bases at V and 5 bases at J, with 14 bases between. CDR3 bases: TGTGCCAGCAGCTATAGTAGGAGGGCGACTGAAGCTTTCTTT. Protein: CASSYSRRATEAFF.

A note on this clone: A much larger clone differs from this one at a single base, so this may be a read error. The DNA of the CDR3 is TGTGCCAGCAGCCCCACAGGGCAGAACACTGAAGCTTTCTTT. Translating it yields CASSPTGQNTEAFF. The rearrangement joins TRBV7-9 to TRBJ1-1, with D possibly matching TRBD1 (6 bases). The CDR3 is 14 amino acids. CDR1 SEHNR and CDR2 FQNEAQ come from the germline V gene (reference sequence). The ends were cut back, 5 bases at V and 1 base at J, with 11 bases in the middle.

Here the CDR3 DNA reads TGTGCCAGTAGTGGACAGCTTAACTATGGCTACACCTTC. This gives the protein CASSGQLNYGYTF. This chain links TRBV19 with TRBJ1-2; a weak D match, TRBD1 (6 bases). CDR1 and CDR2 from the germline V gene are LNHDA and SQIVND (reference sequence). CDR3 length equals 13 residues. With 5 bases removed from V and 1 base from J, the gap between germline ends came to 8 bases.

The chain combines TRBV27 with TRBJ2-7; tentatively, D is TRBD1 (6 bases). Trimming took off 10 bases at V and 6 bases at J, with 16 bases between the two ends. Germline lookup yields CDR1 MNHEY and CDR2 SMNVEV (reference sequence). The CDR3 sequence is 12 residues long. For the CDR3, the DNA is TGTGCCACCGCGACAGGAGCTAGCGAGCAGTACTTC. Its protein is CATATGASEQYF.

The chain couples TRBV10-2 to TRBJ2-2, with 9 bases lining up with TRBD2. V dropped 7 bases and J dropped 6; count of bases not matched to a gene: 9. The CDR3 has 15 residues. Germline V gives CDR1 WSHSY, CDR2 SAAADI. As DNA, the CDR3 is TGCGCCAGCACCCAAGGGTCTAGCGGGGCCGGGGAGCTGTTTTTT. Translating gives CASTQGSSGAGELFF.

This clone has just a few counts. The chain is built from TRBV6-4 and TRBJ2-3, with 7 bases lining up with TRBD2. CDR3 length: 14 amino acids. From germline, CDR1 is MRHNA and CDR2 SNTAGT. V trimming: 3 bases; J trimming: 3 bases; junction bases outside the gene matches: 3. The CDR3 DNA reads as TGTGCCAGCAGTGAGCGCGGGGGTACAGATACGCAGTATTTT. As protein: CASSERGGTDTQYF.

The chain joins TRBV5-1 to TRBJ2-7; weak D call: TRBD1 (6 bases). Between the trimmed V and J ends, which lost 0 bases and 4 bases, there was a span of 14 bases. This CDR3 spans 15 amino acids. The germline gives CDR1 SGHRS, CDR2 YFSETQ. CDR3 DNA sequence: TGCGCCAGCAGCTTGGGACAGACAGGCCTATACGAGCAGTACTTC. Protein product: CASSLGQTGLYEQYF. The whole variable domain, remainder taken from reference TRBV5-1 and TRBJ2-7, is KAGVTQTPRYLIKTRGQQVTLSCSPISGHRSVSWYQQTPGQGLQFLFEYFSETQRNKGNFPGRFSGRQFSNSRSEMNVSTLELGDSALYLCASSLGQTGLYEQYFGPGTRLTVT.

This chain connects TRBV3-1 (or the pseudogene TRBV3-2) to TRBJ1-6; D might be TRBD1 (6 bases). The CDR3 consists of 14 residues. Germline V lookup: CDR1 LGHDT, CDR2 YNNKEL (reference sequence). Trimming removed 7 bases from V and 8 bases from J, with 15 bases in between. For the CDR3, the DNA is TGTGCCAGCACCGACACAGGGTGGGATTCACCCCTCCACTTT. Protein product: CASTDTGWDSPLHF.

The genes are TRBV4-2 and TRBJ1-2, with unresolved D. Germline V gene lookup returns CDR1 LGHNA and CDR2 YNFKEQ. Trimming removed 3 bases at V and 8 bases at J, with 13 bases between. The CDR3 extends over 13 amino acids. CDR3 residues: CASSQGGFYGYTF. DNA for the CDR3: TGTGCCAGCAGCCAGGGAGGGTTCTACGGCTACACCTTC.

This CDR3 reads CASSDPGRGSTEAFF. CDR3 coding DNA: TGTGCCAGCAGTGACCCAGGGAGGGGGAGCACTGAAGCTTTCTTT. V is TRBV6-2 or TRBV6-3 and J is TRBJ1-1; the D gene is possibly TRBD1 (6 bases). V gave up 5 bases and J gave up 4 bases, with 17 bases separating them. This CDR3 is 15 amino acids long. Germline lookup yields CDR1 MNHEY and CDR2 SVGEGT.

The chain has TRBV21-1 and TRBJ1-4. TRBV21-1 is shown as a pseudogene. This CDR3 is built from 16 residues. The CDR3 nucleotides are TGTGCCAGCACGTACGGGGGGCCGGCAACTAATGAAAAACTGTTTTTT. Its translation is CASTYGGPATNEKLFF.

The chain joins TRBV21-1 to TRBJ1-2. TRBV21-1 is classified as a pseudogene. The CDR3 totals 14 residues. CDR3 bases: TGTGCCAGCAGCAAAGCGCGGCAGAACTATGGCTACACCTTC. Its translation is CASSKARQNYGYTF.

The chain combines TRBV3-1 (or the pseudogene TRBV3-2) with TRBJ1-2; TRBD1 matches 7 bases. Trimming took 6 bases from V and 2 from J; bases not matched to a gene: 3. CDR3 length equals 13 residues. The germline V gene encodes CDR1 LGHDT and CDR2 YNNKEL (reference sequence). The CDR3 DNA reads as TGTGCCAGCAGACCGGGACAGAACTATGGCTACACCTTC. Its translation is CASRPGQNYGYTF.

The chain joins TRBV5-8 to TRBJ1-5; D gene unclear. The germline V gene encodes CDR1 SGHTS and CDR2 YDEGEE. This CDR3 contains 13 residues. With 4 bases removed from V and 5 bases from J, the gap between germline ends came to 10 bases. Written as DNA, the CDR3 is TGTGCCAGCAGCCGGACGCGGGATCAGCCCCAGCATTTT. As protein: CASSRTRDQPQHF.

This clone appeared a few times. CDR3 bases: TGTGCCAGCAGCAAAAGCGGTCAGGATTCCTCCTACGAGCAGTACTTC. Protein product: CASSKSGQDSSYEQYF. This rearrangement joins TRBV21-1 to TRBJ2-7; the D call in the table, TRBD2, was not verified against the DNA. TRBV21-1 is given as a pseudogene. The CDR3 extends over 16 amino acids.

The rearrangement uses TRBV5-6 and TRBJ1-3; 8 bases match TRBD1. V gave up 5 bases and J gave up 3 bases; unmatched junction bases: 7. Germline V lookup: CDR1 SGHDT, CDR2 YYEEEE. The CDR3 consists of 15 residues. CDR3 DNA: TGTGCCAGCAGTCCGGACAGGGTGATTGGAAACACCATATATTTT. Protein product: CASSPDRVIGNTIYF.

J is TRBJ1-4 and V is TRBV5-4, with a possible D match to TRBD1 (5 bases). In germline, CDR1 is SGHNT, CDR2 YYREEE (reference sequence). V was cut by 4 bases and J by 3 bases, with 16 bases left in between. This CDR3 contains 16 residues. The CDR3 region has the DNA TGTGCCAGCAGCCCCGACCCACAGGTGTCTAATGAAAAACTGTTTTTT. Encoded protein: CASSPDPQVSNEKLFF. The complete variable domain, with remaining parts taken from reference TRBV5-4 and TRBJ1-4, reads ETGVTQSPTHLIKTRGQQVTLRCSSQSGHNTVSWYQQALGQGPQFIFQYYREEENGRGNFPPRFSGLQFPNYSSELNVNALELDDSALYLCASSPDPQVSNEKLFFGSGTQLSVL.

Only one count was recorded for this clone. The same CDR3 also results from other DNA sequences found in this sample. The chain combines TRBV18 with TRBJ1-1; a weak D match, TRBD1 (5 bases). The CDR3 covers 14 residues. V lost 3 bases and J 1 base, leaving 9 bases between the germline ends. CDR1 is KGHSH and CDR2 is LQKENI in the germline V gene. CDR3 coding DNA: TGTGCCAGCTCACCGCCGGGGGGGAACACTGAAGCTTTCTTT. Amino acids: CASSPPGGNTEAFF.

The chain employs TRBV6-5 and TRBJ2-7; 7 bases fit TRBD2. In germline, CDR1 is MNHEY, CDR2 SVGAGI. The CDR3 has 14 residues. J was trimmed by 5 bases and V by 0 bases; bases with no gene match: 4. The chain's CDR3 is CASSYSLGGNEQYF. The CDR3 DNA sequence: TGTGCCAGCAGTTACTCCTTGGGGGGGAACGAGCAGTACTTC.